One and the same sample provided the 27 T cell receptor beta chains below, sequenced in a study of control samples from healthy donors and cancer patients. Clones were read by immunoSEQ multiplex PCR, and TCRdb kept only the in-frame ones, dropping some. The profile shows around 59,000 clones, more than 85% of them singletons. The material sequenced was PBMCs. The receptors were gathered from a man aged 35 to 55 with colorectal cancer.

This CDR3 is CASSLKGGLSSYNEQFF. The CDR3 region has the DNA TGTGCCAGCAGCCTCAAGGGGGGCCTAAGCTCCTACAATGAGCAGTTCTTC. The genes are TRBV5-4 and TRBJ2-1; D possibly matches TRBD1 or TRBD2 (6 bases each). The V end was cut by 4 bases, the J end by 0 bases, with 17 bases between. This CDR3 has 17 residues. The germline CDR1 and CDR2 sequences are SGHNT and YYREEE (reference sequence).

The V gene is TRBV18, the J gene TRBJ1-5; no definite D call. The CDR3 sequence is 12 residues long. V was trimmed by 5 bases and J by 1 base, leaving 3 bases between them. Germline lookup yields CDR1 KGHSH and CDR2 LQKENI. CDR3 in amino acids: CASSDSNQPQHF. CDR3 DNA: TGTGCCAGCTCAGACAGCAATCAGCCCCAGCATTTT. Complete variable domain (other parts from reference TRBV18 and TRBJ1-5): NAGVMQNPRHLVRRRGQEARLRCSPMKGHSHVYWYRQLPEEGLKFMVYLQKENIIDESGMPKERFSAEFPKEGPSILRIQQVVRGDSAAYFCASSDSNQPQHFGDGTRLSIL.

J is TRBJ1-1 and V is TRBV27; D gene unclear. The CDR3 covers 15 residues. Trimming removed 5 bases at V and 3 bases at J, with 16 bases between. Germline V gene sequence: CDR1 MNHEY, CDR2 SMNVEV (reference sequence). The CDR3 spells CASSPRLNEDTEAFF. CDR3 nucleotides: TGTGCCAGCAGTCCCCGGCTCAATGAGGACACTGAAGCTTTCTTT.

The chain links TRBV7-9 to TRBJ1-1, with 8 bases aligning to TRBD1. CDR3 size: 14 residues. The germline V gene encodes CDR1 SEHNR and CDR2 FQNEAQ (reference sequence). The ends lost 4 bases at V and 3 bases at J; junction bases unmatched: 4. CDR3 in DNA: TGTGCCAGCAGCTCTAGGACAGGGTACACTGAAGCTTTCTTT. Protein product: CASSSRTGYTEAFF.

Written as DNA, the CDR3 is TGTGCCAGCAGCTGGGGGGGACAGGGGGGCGGCTACACCTTC. Translated, it gives CASSWGGQGGGYTF. The rearrangement joins TRBV5-6 to TRBJ1-2; 11 bases fit TRBD1. The CDR3 length is 14 residues. The V gene's germline CDR1 is SGHDT and CDR2 YYEEEE. V dropped 3 bases and J dropped 8; count of bases not matched to a gene: 6. Together with reference TRBV5-6 and TRBJ1-2, the CDR3 gives the full variable domain: DAGVTQSPTHLIKTRGQQVTLRCSPKSGHDTVSWYQQALGQGPQFIFQYYEEEERQRGNFPDRFSGHQFPNYSSELNVNALLLGDSALYLCASSWGGQGGGYTFGSGTRLTVV.

This chain uses TRBV4-3 with TRBJ1-1; 7 positions match TRBD1. Germline V lookup: CDR1 LGHNA, CDR2 YSLEER. CDR3 size: 13 residues. V shed 5 bases, J shed 7 bases, and the junction held 7 bases outside the gene matches. For the CDR3, the DNA is TGCGCCAGCAGCTATCAGGGGGAACTTGAAGCTTTCTTT. Residues: CASSYQGELEAFF.

V usage is TRBV5-1 and J usage is TRBJ2-2; no reliable D call. This CDR3 spans 17 amino acids. The germline gives CDR1 SGHRS, CDR2 YFSETQ. The V and J ends lost 5 bases and 2 bases respectively, with 19 bases between them. The CDR3 protein is CASRLRTQLGNTGELFF. CDR3 DNA: TGCGCCAGCAGATTGAGGACCCAGCTGGGAAACACCGGGGAGCTGTTTTTT.

The rearrangement joins TRBV11-2 to TRBJ1-5, with unresolved D. This CDR3 is built from 17 residues. The germline gives CDR1 SGHAT, CDR2 FQNNGV. The ends were cut back, 1 base at V and 2 bases at J, with 15 bases in the middle. CDR3 sequence reads: CASSLGGAGLGNQPQHF. The DNA for the CDR3 is TGTGCCAGCAGCTTAGGAGGCGCCGGGTTGGGCAATCAGCCCCAGCATTTT.

The rearrangement links TRBV19 to TRBJ2-3, with a possible D match to TRBD2 (5 bases). V was pared by 3 bases and J by 2 bases, with 9 bases between. The CDR3 extends over 14 amino acids. Germline CDR1 and CDR2: LNHDA and SQIVND (reference sequence). CDR3 protein: CASSMDFATDTQYF. DNA for the CDR3: TGTGCCAGTAGTATGGACTTTGCCACAGATACGCAGTATTTT.

This chain connects TRBV11-2 to TRBJ1-5; D gene unclear. Germline V gene sequence: CDR1 SGHAT, CDR2 FQNNGV. Deletions cut 4 bases from V and 1 base from J, with 11 bases between. This CDR3 is built from 15 residues. The CDR3 DNA reads as TGTGCCAGCAGCTCCACTACGGGGAGCAATCAGCCCCAGCATTTT. This sequence encodes CASSSTTGSNQPQHF.

CDR3 in amino acids: CASSLWRAGANVLTF. The CDR3, as DNA: TGTGCCAGCAGCTTGTGGAGGGCCGGGGCCAACGTCCTGACTTTC. The J gene is TRBJ2-6, the V gene TRBV5-4; D may be TRBD2 (6 bases). Germline loops: CDR1 SGHNT, CDR2 YYREEE (reference sequence). The ends were cut back, 1 base at V and 4 bases at J, with 9 bases in the middle. The CDR3 consists of 15 residues. The entire variable domain, with the rest obtained from reference TRBV5-4 and TRBJ2-6, is as follows: ETGVTQSPTHLIKTRGQQVTLRCSSQSGHNTVSWYQQALGQGPQFIFQYYREEENGRGNFPPRFSGLQFPNYSSELNVNALELDDSALYLCASSLWRAGANVLTFGAGSRLTVL.

The V gene is TRBV11-3, the J gene TRBJ2-2, with D perhaps given as TRBD1 or TRBD2 (5 bases each). Germline lookup yields CDR1 SGHNT and CDR2 YENEEA. V was clipped by 4 bases and J by 1 base, with 13 bases between them. The CDR3 is made up of 16 amino acids. Written as DNA, the CDR3 is TGTGCCAGCAGCTCCAGGGACGGAAAGAACACCGGGGAGCTGTTTTTT. Amino acid sequence: CASSSRDGKNTGELFF.

The chain combines TRBV5-5 with TRBJ2-7, with a possible D match to TRBD2 (7 bases). Between the trimmed V and J ends, which lost 4 bases and 5 bases, there was a span of 16 bases. The CDR3 runs 14 residues. Germline CDR1 is SGHKS and CDR2 is YYEKEE (reference sequence). The CDR3 DNA reads TGTGCCAGCAGCGGAGGGGGAGGGGATAACGAGCAGTACTTC. Translating it yields CASSGGGGDNEQYF. Complete variable domain (other parts from reference TRBV5-5 and TRBJ2-7): DAGVTQSPTHLIKTRGQQVTLRCSPISGHKSVSWYQQVLGQGPQFIFQYYEKEERGRGNFPDRFSARQFPNYSSELNVNALLLGDSALYLCASSGGGGDNEQYFGPGTRLTVT.

The J gene is TRBJ2-1, the V gene TRBV7-2; D gene uncertain. This CDR3 has 13 residues. CDR1 is SGHTA, CDR2 FQGNSA, per germline. Trimming shortened V by 4 bases and J by 3 bases, and 7 bases separated the two germline ends. The CDR3 DNA reads as TGTGCCAGCAGCTCCCCTAACTACAATGAGCAGTTCTTC. Its translation: CASSSPNYNEQFF.

The gene calls are TRBV4-1 and TRBJ1-5; TRBD1 might be the D (5 bases). CDR1 and CDR2 (germline): MGHRA, YSYEKL. This CDR3 comprises 15 residues. Trimming pared 0 bases from V and 9 bases from J, leaving 15 bases between. CDR3 loop: CASSQDGTLVRPQHF. The DNA of the CDR3 is TGCGCCAGCAGCCAAGATGGGACCCTAGTGCGGCCCCAGCATTTT.

The CDR3 region has the DNA TGTGCCAGCAGGACACTCCACAATCAGCCCCAGCATTTT. Protein product: CASRTLHNQPQHF. The rearrangement joins TRBV6-6 to TRBJ1-5; D not certain. Germline V gene lookup returns CDR1 MNHNY and CDR2 SVGAGI (reference sequence). Trimming left V 6 bases short and J 3 bases short, with 9 bases between. The CDR3 runs 13 residues.

V is TRBV7-3 and J is TRBJ2-5; 13 nucleotides agree with TRBD2. CDR1 and CDR2 (germline): SGHTA, FQGTGA. The CDR3 totals 18 residues. After removal of 5 bases from V and 0 bases from J, the junction contained 9 bases not matched to a gene. Here the CDR3 reads CASSLQTSGGTYQETQYF. In DNA, the CDR3 is TGTGCCAGCAGCCTCCAGACTAGCGGGGGGACGTACCAAGAGACCCAGTACTTC. Complete variable domain (other parts from reference TRBV7-3 and TRBJ2-5): GAGVSQTPSNKVTEKGKYVELRCDPISGHTALYWYRQSLGQGPEFLIYFQGTGAADDSGLPNDRFFAVRPEGSVSTLKIQRTERGDSAVYLCASSLQTSGGTYQETQYFGPGTRLLVL.

CDR3 nucleotide sequence: TGTGCCAGCAGCCAACCGGGACTAGCGAGCCGACAAGAGACCCAGTACTTC. Protein product: CASSQPGLASRQETQYF. The chain carries TRBV11-2 and TRBJ2-5, with 10 bases that match TRBD2. This CDR3 has 17 residues. After removal of 5 bases from V and 2 bases from J, the junction contained 11 bases not matched to a gene. Germline V gene data show CDR1 as SGHAT and CDR2 as FQNNGV.

The V gene is TRBV7-2, the J gene TRBJ1-6; 9 bases map to TRBD1. The V gene's germline CDR1 is SGHTA and CDR2 FQGNSA. The CDR3 is made up of 17 amino acids. J gave up 7 bases and V 0 bases, and 7 bases lay outside the gene matches. CDR3 nucleotides: TGTGCCAGCAGCTTAGCAGTTCCGACAGGGGGGAATTCACCCCTCCACTTT. Its protein product is CASSLAVPTGGNSPLHF.

The V and J genes are TRBV5-1 and TRBJ2-3, with 9 positions matching TRBD2. The CDR3 length is 15 residues. V lost 4 bases and J lost 2; bases outside the gene matches: 5. Per germline, CDR1 SGHRS and CDR2 YFSETQ. This CDR3 reads CASSPTSGSTDTQYF. The DNA for the CDR3 is TGCGCCAGCAGCCCAACTAGCGGGTCCACAGATACGCAGTATTTT.

The chain combines TRBV18 with TRBJ2-2; D gene unclear. Germline V CDR1 and CDR2: KGHSH, LQKENI. V was cut by 6 bases and J by 4 bases, with 9 bases left in between. The CDR3 is made up of 13 amino acids. The CDR3 nucleotides read TGTGCCAGCTCCAACCTGGGCACCGGGGAGCTGTTTTTT. This translates into CASSNLGTGELFF.

The rearrangement joins TRBV18 to TRBJ1-5; TRBD1 matches at 9 bases. Germline V gene lookup returns CDR1 KGHSH and CDR2 LQKENI. There are 15 residues in the CDR3. Trimming took 5 bases from V and 5 from J; bases not matched to a gene: 7. The CDR3 coding sequence is TGTGCCAGCTCAGAATCGGGACAGGGCTATCAGCCCCAGCATTTT. This translates into CASSESGQGYQPQHF.

The V call is TRBV5-4, the J call TRBJ1-6; D unclear. CDR1 and CDR2 (germline): SGHNT, YYREEE (reference sequence). This CDR3 contains 16 residues. Deletions cut 0 bases from V and 7 bases from J, with 14 bases between. CDR3: CASSLALAGKNSPLHF. The CDR3 DNA sequence: TGTGCCAGCAGCTTGGCCCTGGCAGGAAAAAATTCACCCCTCCACTTT.

The V call is TRBV3-1 (or the pseudogene TRBV3-2), the J call TRBJ2-6; TRBD1 agrees at 7 bases. V was pared by 0 bases and J by 0 bases, with 8 bases of the junction left unmatched. Germline CDR1 reads LGHDT; CDR2 reads YNNKEL (reference sequence). The CDR3 is 19 amino acids. In DNA form, the CDR3 reads TGTGCCAGCAGCCAAGACCGGTCCAGGGGGAGCTCTGGGGCCAACGTCCTGACTTTC. It translates to CASSQDRSRGSSGANVLTF.

This clone turned up a few times. This chain connects TRBV27 to TRBJ2-7; D is uncertain. The germline CDR1 and CDR2 sequences are MNHEY and SMNVEV (reference sequence). Trimming took off 4 bases at V and 5 bases at J, with 9 bases between the two ends. The CDR3 loop spans 12 amino acids. CDR3 nucleotide sequence: TGTGCCAGCAGTTCTAGGAGTCACGAGCAGTACTTC. This gives the protein CASSSRSHEQYF.

The V and J genes are TRBV19 and TRBJ2-1; 8 positions match TRBD1. The germline CDR1 and CDR2 sequences are LNHDA and SQIVND (reference sequence). The CDR3 has 14 amino acids. V lost 7 bases and J lost 7; bases outside the gene matches: 9. In DNA, the CDR3 is TGTGCCAGTAACTCGGGACAGGCTGGGAATGAGCAGTTCTTC. This translates into CASNSGQAGNEQFF.

This chain links TRBV18 with TRBJ1-1, with D perhaps TRBD1 (5 bases). Between the trimmed V and J ends, which lost 3 bases and 2 bases, there was a span of 10 bases. The CDR3 sequence is 14 residues long. CDR1 is KGHSH, CDR2 LQKENI, per germline. The CDR3 region is CASSPRQYNTEAFF. CDR3 sequence (DNA): TGTGCCAGCTCACCTCGACAGTACAACACTGAAGCTTTCTTT.